The subject of this entry is one T cell receptor (beta chain). Its antigen is not known. Template-switch reactions added UMIs with a 6-nucleotide sample barcode. TCRdb re-called the 5' RACE reads, yielding one record per CDR3 amino acid sequence without DNA. The sample is made up of approximately 45,000 distinct CDR3 sequences, and the top ten hold 4% to 6.5% of it. The sample originates from a study of monozygotic twins with inflammatory bowel disease. The CDR3 has 12 amino acids. In germline, CDR1 is GTSNPN, CDR2 SVGIG (reference sequence). Study-level points and caveats: IBD patients, compared with healthy twins, shared fewer clonotypes with others (especially with disease activity).

The V gene is TRBV30, the J gene TRBJ1-2. The TCR sequence derives from a human donor with ulcerative colitis or Crohn's disease, or a healthy co-twin of an affected twin (not recorded which). The sample comprised blood. CDR3 sequence: CAWSGTVHGYTF.